This T cell receptor (beta chain) was found in a study of graft-versus-host responses after intestinal transplantation. On the study more broadly: Recipients uniformly received anti-thymocyte globulin induction, followed by tacrolimus and steroids for about 3 years.

Sequencing used immunoSEQ multiplex PCR; TCRdb keeps in-frame clones, though not all of them. The profile shows more than 85,000 clones, 80% to 95% of them singletons. With regard to this clone: Its antigen is unidentified.

V trimming: 2 bases; J trimming: 5 bases; junction bases outside the gene matches: 2. In germline, CDR1 is MDHEN, CDR2 SYDVKM. CDR3 length: 15 amino acids. The material sequenced was unstimulated CD8+ T cells sorted from spleen or lymph node cells, taken before transplant. This receptor was obtained from a human donor who was the organ donor for an intestinal transplant. This sequence joins TRBV28 and TRBJ2-1, with 11 bases lining up with TRBD2. CDR3 in amino acids: CASSLRLAGHNEQFF. In nucleotides, the CDR3 is TGTGCCAGCAGTTTACGACTAGCGGGGCACAATGAGCAGTTCTTC.